The 14 T cell receptor beta chains listed next were all sequenced from one sample in a study of CD8 T cells in ankylosing spondylitis. Whole-study findings and limits: Within ankylosing spondylitis blood, a TCR beta motif made up of roughly eight highly homologous variants appeared to be characteristic.

What these receptors recognize is not known. TCRdb reprocessed the 5' RACE reads via MiXCR and lists one record per CDR3 protein. Among 650,000 to 800,000 distinct CDR3 sequences listed, around 17% were seen once. What was sequenced was blood, either unsorted or a sorted T cell fraction (not recorded which). These receptors all come from a male donor with ankylosing spondylitis.

This clonotype turned up a few times. The rearrangement uses TRBV6-2 or TRBV6-3 and TRBJ2-1; 13 bases match TRBD2. In germline, CDR1 is MNHEY, CDR2 SVGEGT. The CDR3 sequence is 15 residues long. The V segment lost 3 bases and the J segment 9 bases; nucleotides outside the gene matches: 5. The CDR3 is CASSYEGLAGSEQFF. DNA for the CDR3: TGTGCCAGCAGTTATGAGGGACTAGCGGGAAGTGAGCAGTTCTTC.

This clonotype was detected only a few times. This chain uses TRBV5-6 with TRBJ2-7; D uncertain. V dropped 0 bases and J dropped 3 bases, with 7 bases sitting between them. The CDR3 sequence is 13 residues long. CDR1 is SGHDT and CDR2 is YYEEEE in the germline V gene. CDR3 loop: CASSLDTDYEQYF. For the CDR3, the DNA is TGTGCCAGCAGCTTGGACACAGACTACGAGCAGTACTTC.

The J gene is TRBJ1-5, the V gene TRBV10-1; D may be TRBD1 (6 bases). CDR3 length: 18 amino acids. The ends were cut back, 0 bases at V and 1 base at J, with 16 bases in the middle. CDR1 is WNHNN, CDR2 SYGVQD, per germline (reference sequence). CDR3 in amino acids: CASSESRVQGPSNQPQHF. The CDR3 coding sequence is TGCGCCAGCAGTGAGTCGAGAGTACAGGGCCCAAGCAATCAGCCCCAGCATTTT.

At least ten counts were recorded for this clonotype. The V gene is TRBV12-3 or TRBV12-4, the J gene TRBJ2-4, with 10 bases matching TRBD1. After removal of 5 bases from V and 3 bases from J, the junction contained 7 bases not matched to a gene. This CDR3 has 16 amino acids. The CDR3 DNA is TGTGCCAGCAGTCCTAGGGACAGGGGTGGCAAAAACATTCAGTACTTC. It codes for CASSPRDRGGKNIQYF.

Concerning this clonotype: An end of the junction differs from the germline gene, which may be a read error. The genes are TRBV7-7 and TRBJ2-5; the D gene is possibly TRBD1 (5 bases). This CDR3 region has 15 residues. Germline CDR1 and CDR2: SSHAT and FNYEAQ (reference sequence). This CDR3 reads CASSLFPDSAGTQYF. As DNA, the CDR3 is TGTGCTAGCAGCTTGTTCCCTGACAGTGCAGGGACCCAGTACTTC.

The CDR3 DNA follows: TGTGCCAGCTTTGGTGGGAACACCGGGGAGCTGTTTTTT. It is translated as CASFGGNTGELFF. V and J are TRBV6-1 and TRBJ2-2; D uncertain. The V end was cut by 8 bases, the J end by 1 base, with 8 bases between. The germline V gene encodes CDR1 MNHNS and CDR2 SASEGT. The CDR3 has 13 amino acids.

In its sample, this clonotype was seen a few times. CDR3 DNA: TGCAGTGCTAGTGGGCCAGGCAACACAGATACGCAGTATTTT. As protein: CSASGPGNTDTQYF. The chain uses TRBV20-1 and TRBJ2-3, with unresolved D. This CDR3 contains 14 residues. Trimming took 3 bases from V and 2 from J, leaving 12 bases between them. The germline V gene has CDR1 DFQATT and CDR2 SNEGSKA (reference sequence).

The table lists this clonotype with a few counts. The CDR3 reads CASRAERGYANTGELFF. CDR3 bases: TGTGCCAGCAGAGCAGAGCGGGGTTACGCGAACACCGGGGAGCTGTTTTTT. The chain couples TRBV6-1 to TRBJ2-2; 7 positions agree with TRBD2. This CDR3 region has 17 residues. V was pared by 6 bases and J by 0 bases, with 10 bases of the junction left unmatched. Germline loops: CDR1 MNHNS, CDR2 SASEGT.

This clonotype appeared a few times. V usage is TRBV20-1 and J usage is TRBJ2-1; 13 bases map to TRBD2. This CDR3 has 17 residues. The junction had 9 bases not matched to a gene; V was cut back by 0 bases and J by 7 bases. CDR1 and CDR2 (germline): DFQATT, SNEGSKA (reference sequence). CDR3 in amino acids: CSARDSPSTSGRNEQFF. The CDR3 nucleotides read TGCAGTGCTAGAGATAGCCCCTCGACTAGCGGGAGGAATGAGCAGTTCTTC.

The chain is built from TRBV5-1 and TRBJ1-4, with D unclear. Trimming shortened V by 2 bases and J by 6 bases, and 11 bases separated the two germline ends. CDR1 SGHRS and CDR2 YFSETQ come from the germline V gene. This CDR3 comprises 14 residues. The CDR3 nucleotides read TGCGCCAGCAGCTTTGGGATCGGGGATGAAAAACTGTTTTTT. This translates into CASSFGIGDEKLFF.

This clonotype was observed a handful of times. The chain couples TRBV20-1 to TRBJ2-2, with TRBD2 as a possible D gene (5 bases). V lost 1 base, J lost 1 base, and 10 bases lay in between. CDR1 is DFQATT and CDR2 is SNEGSKA in the germline V gene (reference sequence). This CDR3 region has 15 residues. CDR3: CSARAPLENTGELFF. The CDR3 bases are TGCAGTGCTAGAGCCCCACTAGAGAACACCGGGGAGCTGTTTTTT.

The J gene is TRBJ1-1, the V gene TRBV27; D unclear. Trimming took 5 bases from V and 3 from J, leaving 13 bases between them. Germline V gene data show CDR1 as MNHEY and CDR2 as SMNVEV (reference sequence). The CDR3 runs 14 residues. The CDR3 DNA reads TGTGCCAGCAGTCCATCGCTTAGGGACACTGAAGCTTTCTTT. Protein product: CASSPSLRDTEAFF.

The chain carries TRBV5-8 and TRBJ2-1; TRBD2 aligns across 9 bases. Germline V lookup: CDR1 SGHTS, CDR2 YDEGEE. Losses at the gene ends were 1 base for V and 0 bases for J; bases not matched to a gene: 5. The CDR3 runs to 17 residues. The CDR3 nucleotides read TGTGCCAGCAGCTTGAAGCGGGGGGCCAGCTCCTACAATGAGCAGTTCTTC. Amino acid sequence: CASSLKRGASSYNEQFF.

This clonotype has more than one count but fewer than ten. CDR3 protein: CASRRLADQPQHF. The CDR3 DNA reads as TGTGCCAGCAGGCGACTAGCAGATCAGCCCCAGCATTTT. The genes are TRBV2 and TRBJ1-5; D uncertain. V was shortened by 6 bases and J by 5 bases, with 11 bases between the two germline ends. The CDR3 has 13 residues. Germline CDR1 SNHLY, CDR2 FYNNEI.